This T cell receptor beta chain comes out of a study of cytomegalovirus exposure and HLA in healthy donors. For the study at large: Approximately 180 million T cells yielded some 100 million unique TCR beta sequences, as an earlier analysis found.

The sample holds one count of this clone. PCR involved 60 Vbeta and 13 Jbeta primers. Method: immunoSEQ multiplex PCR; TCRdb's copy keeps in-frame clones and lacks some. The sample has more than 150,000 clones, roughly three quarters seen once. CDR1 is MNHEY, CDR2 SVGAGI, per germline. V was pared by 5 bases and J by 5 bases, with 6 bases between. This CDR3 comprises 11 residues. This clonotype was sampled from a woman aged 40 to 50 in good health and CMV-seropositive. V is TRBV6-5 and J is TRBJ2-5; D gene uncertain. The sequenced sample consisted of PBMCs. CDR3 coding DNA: TGTGCCAGCAGTGGCACGGAGACCCAGTACTTC. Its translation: CASSGTETQYF.